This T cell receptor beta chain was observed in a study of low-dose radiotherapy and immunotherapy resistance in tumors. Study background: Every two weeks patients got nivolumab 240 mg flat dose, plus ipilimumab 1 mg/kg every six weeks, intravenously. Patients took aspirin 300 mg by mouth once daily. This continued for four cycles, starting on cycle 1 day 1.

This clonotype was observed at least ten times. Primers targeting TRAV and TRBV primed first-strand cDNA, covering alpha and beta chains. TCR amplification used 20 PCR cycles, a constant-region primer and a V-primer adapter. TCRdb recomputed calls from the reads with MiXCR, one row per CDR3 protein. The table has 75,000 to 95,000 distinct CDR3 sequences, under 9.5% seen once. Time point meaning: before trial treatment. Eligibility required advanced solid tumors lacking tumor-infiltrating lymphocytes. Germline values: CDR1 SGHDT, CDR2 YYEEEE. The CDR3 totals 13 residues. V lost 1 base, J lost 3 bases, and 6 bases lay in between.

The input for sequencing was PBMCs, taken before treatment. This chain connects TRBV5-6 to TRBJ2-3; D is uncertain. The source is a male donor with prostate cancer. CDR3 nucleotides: TGTGCCAGCAGCTTGCCCGGTACAGATACGCAGTATTTT. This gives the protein CASSLPGTDTQYF.